Following are 2 T cell receptor beta chains from one sample sequenced in a study of regulatory T cells in long-lasting Graves disease. Assembly of TCR beta libraries relied on iRepertoire HTBI primers together with Arm-PCR of CDR3 regions. TCRdb fed the multiplex PCR reads into MiXCR, producing one record per CDR3 protein. This sample carries about 450,000 distinct CDR3 sequences, around 20% of them seen once, and the ten largest clones take approximately 28%. Stated time point: persistent/refractory GD, antithyroid drugs over 5 years with positive TRAb. The TCR library used RNA extracted from PBMCs. Material: peripheral blood mononuclear cells (PBMCs), obtained when the disease was refractory, from a patient treated with antithyroid drugs. Receptors were obtained from a female donor with Graves disease.

The chain uses TRBV7-9 and TRBJ1-2, with D hard to call. V was trimmed by 2 bases and J by 2 bases, leaving 15 bases between them. This CDR3 region has 16 residues. From germline, CDR1 is SEHNR and CDR2 FQNEAQ (reference sequence). The CDR3 DNA is TGTGCCAGCAGCTTATCAGGCAGCACACCAAACTATGGCTACACCTTC. It yields the protein CASSLSGSTPNYGYTF.

Concerning this clonotype itself: Because the CDR3's place on the DNA is in doubt, the DNA is left out and the CDR3 is given as listed by TCRdb. The V gene is TRBV28, the J gene TRBJ2-7; the table names TRBD1, a call not compared with the DNA. The CDR3 extends over 24 residues, inclusive of both ends. The germline CDR1 and CDR2 sequences are MDHEN and SYDVKM. The CDR3 sequence: CASSLGTGGGYDYTFGSGSHEQYF.